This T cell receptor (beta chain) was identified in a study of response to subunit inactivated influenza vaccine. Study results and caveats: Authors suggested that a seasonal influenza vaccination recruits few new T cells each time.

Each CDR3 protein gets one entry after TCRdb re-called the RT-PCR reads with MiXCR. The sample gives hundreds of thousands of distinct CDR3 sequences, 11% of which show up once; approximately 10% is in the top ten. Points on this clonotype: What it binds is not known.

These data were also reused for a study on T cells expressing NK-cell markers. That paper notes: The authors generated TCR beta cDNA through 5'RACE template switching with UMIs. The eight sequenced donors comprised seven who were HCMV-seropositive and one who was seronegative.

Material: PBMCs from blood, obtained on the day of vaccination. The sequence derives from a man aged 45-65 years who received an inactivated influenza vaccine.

The CDR3 bases are TGTGCCAGCAACGCCGGTCCTCAGGACACAGATACGCAGTATTTT. This translates into CASNAGPQDTDTQYF. J is TRBJ2-3 and V is TRBV12-3 or TRBV12-4; D not certain. The CDR3 sequence is 15 residues long. Trimming took off 7 bases at V and 2 bases at J, with 16 bases between the two ends.